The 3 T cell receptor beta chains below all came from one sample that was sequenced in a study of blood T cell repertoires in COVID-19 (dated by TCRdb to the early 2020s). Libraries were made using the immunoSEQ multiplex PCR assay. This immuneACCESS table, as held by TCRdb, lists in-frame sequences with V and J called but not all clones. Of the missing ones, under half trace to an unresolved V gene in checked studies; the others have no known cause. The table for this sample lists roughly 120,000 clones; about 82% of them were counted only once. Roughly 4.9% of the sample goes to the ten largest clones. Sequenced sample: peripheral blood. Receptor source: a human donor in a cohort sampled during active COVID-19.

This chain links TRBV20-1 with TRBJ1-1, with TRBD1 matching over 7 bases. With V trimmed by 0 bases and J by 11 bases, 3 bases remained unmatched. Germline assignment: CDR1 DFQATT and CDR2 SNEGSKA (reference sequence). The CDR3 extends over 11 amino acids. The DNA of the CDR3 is TGCAGTGCTAGAGAGGGACAGAAGGCTTTCTTT. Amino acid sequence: CSAREGQKAFF.

CDR3 nucleotides: TGTGCCAGCAGCCGCCTCTCAGGGAATATCTACAATGAGCAGTTCTTC. Encoded protein: CASSRLSGNIYNEQFF. The chain has TRBV5-4 and TRBJ2-1; D is perhaps TRBD1 (5 bases). V lost 4 bases and J lost 3, with 17 bases in between. The V gene's germline CDR1 is SGHNT and CDR2 YYREEE (reference sequence). This CDR3 is 16 amino acids long.

CDR3 DNA: TGTGCCAGCAGTGTCCTAGCGGGAGCCTACAATGAGCAGTTCTTC. Protein sequence: CASSVLAGAYNEQFF. This chain joins TRBV6-4 and TRBJ2-1; TRBD2 matches 10 bases. Germline loops: CDR1 MRHNA, CDR2 SNTAGT. The CDR3 has 15 amino acids. The V and J ends lost 4 bases and 2 bases, in that order; junction bases with no gene match: 2.